This TCR beta chain comes out of a study of blood T cell repertoires in COVID-19. From germline, CDR1 is MDHEN and CDR2 SYDVKM. Trimming cost V 3 bases and J 0 bases, with 8 bases left between them. The CDR3 is 14 residues long. Sequencing used immunoSEQ multiplex PCR; TCRdb keeps in-frame clones, though not all of them. Of fewer than 200,000 clones detected, around 90% appear once; the ten largest clones hold around 2%. The chain uses TRBV28 and TRBJ1-1, with no clear D. The receptor was derived from a man aged 50-59 years who had recovered from COVID-19. The sequencing sample was made of peripheral blood. The CDR3 DNA sequence: TGTGCCAGCAGTTTGACACCTATGAACACTGAAGCTTTCTTT. This codes for CASSLTPMNTEAFF. Full variable domain (outside the CDR3, taken from reference TRBV28 and TRBJ1-1): DVKVTQSSRYLVKRTGEKVFLECVQDMDHENMFWYRQDPGLGLRLIYFSYDVKMKEKGDIPEGYSVSREKKERFSLILESASTNQTSMYLCASSLTPMNTEAFFGQGTRLTVV.